Shown below are 23 T cell receptor beta chains from a single sample sequenced in a study of cytomegalovirus exposure and HLA in healthy donors. The PCR employed 60 Vbeta primers together with 13 Jbeta primers. Generated by immunoSEQ multiplex PCR, the TCRdb table keeps only in-frame clones and is missing some. In the table there are 200,000 to 250,000 clones, roughly 91% of which are singletons. Specimen: PBMCs. These receptors originate from a woman younger than 35 in good health and CMV-seronegative.

The chain carries TRBV5-4 and TRBJ1-3, with a weak D call TRBD1 (6 bases). The germline V and J ends were trimmed by 4 bases and 4 bases, with 12 bases remaining between them. CDR3 size: 14 residues. Germline assignment: CDR1 SGHNT and CDR2 YYREEE (reference sequence). Here the CDR3 reads CASSRGGAGNTIYF. The CDR3 DNA sequence: TGTGCCAGCAGCCGTGGGGGGGCAGGAAACACCATATATTTT. Combining the CDR3 with reference TRBV5-4 and TRBJ1-3 gives the whole variable domain ETGVTQSPTHLIKTRGQQVTLRCSSQSGHNTVSWYQQALGQGPQFIFQYYREEENGRGNFPPRFSGLQFPNYSSELNVNALELDDSALYLCASSRGGAGNTIYFGEGSWLTVV.

V usage is TRBV2 and J usage is TRBJ2-1; 9 bases fit TRBD2. V dropped 3 bases and J dropped 7; count of bases not matched to a gene: 13. The CDR3 has 17 amino acids. Germline V gives CDR1 SNHLY, CDR2 FYNNEI. The CDR3 reads CASSETSGLTTNNEQFF. The DNA of the CDR3 is TGTGCCAGCAGTGAGACTAGCGGCCTGACTACAAATAATGAGCAGTTCTTC.

This clone was observed once. This chain connects TRBV4-3 to TRBJ2-1; 8 bases line up with TRBD1. Germline loops: CDR1 LGHNA, CDR2 YSLEER. The junction had 5 bases not matched to a gene; V was cut back by 3 bases and J by 10 bases. The CDR3 length is 13 residues. The CDR3 nucleotides read TGCGCCAGCAGCCAGGACAGGGAGGAGGAGCAGTTCTTC. Translation gives CASSQDREEEQFF.

Here the CDR3 DNA reads TGTGCCAGCAGCTGGTCCGGTGAGAGGCCTGAAGCTTTCTTT. Translated: CASSWSGERPEAFF. This sequence joins TRBV7-2 and TRBJ1-1; no clear D. V was clipped by 4 bases and J by 6 bases, with 15 bases between them. The CDR3 runs 14 residues. Germline V gene data show CDR1 as SGHTA and CDR2 as FQGNSA.

The J gene is TRBJ2-7, the V gene TRBV9; TRBD1 matches 9 bases. The CDR3 loop spans 13 amino acids. With V trimmed by 10 bases and J by 4 bases, 9 bases remained unmatched. Per the germline V gene, CDR1 is SGDLS and CDR2 is YYNGEE. The CDR3 loop reads CAHPRTGVYEQYF. The CDR3, as DNA: TGTGCCCACCCAAGGACAGGGGTGTACGAGCAGTACTTC.

The chain has TRBV10-3 and TRBJ2-2; D perhaps matches TRBD2 (6 bases). The germline gives CDR1 ENHRY, CDR2 SYGVKD. The CDR3 totals 17 residues. With 3 bases removed from V and 6 bases from J, the gap between germline ends came to 20 bases. The CDR3 nucleotides are TGTGCCATCAGTGACCACACAGGAGGGCCCAACGCCGGGGAGCTGTTTTTT. This gives the protein CAISDHTGGPNAGELFF.

The chain joins TRBV5-4 to TRBJ1-2, with a weak D call TRBD1 (6 bases). The CDR3 is 14 amino acids. Germline CDR1 SGHNT, CDR2 YYREEE (reference sequence). The V end was cut by 5 bases, the J end by 6 bases, with 17 bases between. CDR3 nucleotide sequence: TGTGCCAGCAGTTCTCGGGGGGCGCGGAATGGCTACACCTTC. Residues: CASSSRGARNGYTF. The full variable domain, completed using reference TRBV5-4 and TRBJ1-2, is ETGVTQSPTHLIKTRGQQVTLRCSSQSGHNTVSWYQQALGQGPQFIFQYYREEENGRGNFPPRFSGLQFPNYSSELNVNALELDDSALYLCASSSRGARNGYTFGSGTRLTVV.

For the CDR3, the DNA is TGTGCCATCAGTGACGGGGGAGGGGGCACTGAAGCTTTCTTT. Its protein is CAISDGGGGTEAFF. The chain links TRBV10-3 to TRBJ1-1, with D possibly matching TRBD1 (6 bases). Trimming stripped 3 bases from V and 4 bases from J, with 12 bases between. This CDR3 comprises 14 residues. Germline CDR1 reads ENHRY; CDR2 reads SYGVKD.

The chain uses TRBV7-7 and TRBJ2-3, with TRBD2 identical over 9 bases. V trimming: 1 base; J trimming: 2 bases; junction bases outside the gene matches: 4. Germline values: CDR1 SSHAT, CDR2 FNYEAQ (reference sequence). The CDR3 is made up of 16 amino acids. The CDR3 region has the DNA TGTGCCAGCAGCTTAGGGCTAGCGGGGAACACAGATACGCAGTATTTT. This translates into CASSLGLAGNTDTQYF.

The gene calls are TRBV11-2 and TRBJ2-4; 8 nucleotides match TRBD1. Germline V gene data show CDR1 as SGHAT and CDR2 as FQNNGV. The CDR3 runs 14 residues. Unmatched junction bases numbered 7, after V lost 5 bases and J lost 7 bases. The CDR3 here is CASSPLTGENIQYF. The CDR3 nucleotides read TGTGCCAGCAGCCCGTTGACAGGGGAGAACATTCAGTACTTC. Using reference TRBV11-2 and TRBJ2-4 for the parts outside the CDR3, the full variable domain is EAGVAQSPRYKIIEKRQSVAFWCNPISGHATLYWYQQILGQGPKLLIQFQNNGVVDDSQLPKDRFSAERLKGVDSTLKIQPAKLEDSAVYLCASSPLTGENIQYFGAGTRLSVL.

V usage is TRBV10-3 and J usage is TRBJ2-3; 9 bases line up with TRBD1. The length of the CDR3 is 15 residues. Germline lookup yields CDR1 ENHRY and CDR2 SYGVKD. The ends lost 4 bases at V and 2 bases at J; junction bases unmatched: 4. CDR3: CAISGTGGYTDTQYF. DNA of the CDR3: TGTGCCATCAGTGGCACAGGGGGCTACACAGATACGCAGTATTTT.

Written as DNA, the CDR3 is TGTGCCAGCAGCTTACGGACAGGGGACGAGACCCAGTACTTC. This sequence encodes CASSLRTGDETQYF. The V gene is TRBV5-5, the J gene TRBJ2-5; 9 nucleotides agree with TRBD1. CDR1 is SGHKS, CDR2 YYEKEE, per germline (reference sequence). The CDR3 runs 14 residues. Germline trimming cut 2 bases from V and 5 bases from J; bases unmatched to any gene: 4. Full variable domain (missing parts from reference TRBV5-5 and TRBJ2-5): DAGVTQSPTHLIKTRGQQVTLRCSPISGHKSVSWYQQVLGQGPQFIFQYYEKEERGRGNFPDRFSARQFPNYSSELNVNALLLGDSALYLCASSLRTGDETQYFGPGTRLLVL.

Only one count was recorded for this clone. The V gene is TRBV5-1, the J gene TRBJ1-2, with a possible D match to TRBD1 (5 bases). The germline V gene has CDR1 SGHRS and CDR2 YFSETQ. This CDR3 has 15 residues. Trimming removed 1 base from V and 7 bases from J, with 17 bases in between. CDR3 in DNA: TGCGCCAGCAGCTTGTACGCCCAGGGAACGGCTGGCTACACCTTC. Translating gives CASSLYAQGTAGYTF.

V and J are TRBV11-3 and TRBJ1-1, with D perhaps matching TRBD1 (5 bases). The ends were cut back, 5 bases at V and 4 bases at J, with 8 bases in the middle. The germline V gene encodes CDR1 SGHNT and CDR2 YENEEA. This CDR3 comprises 12 residues. CDR3: CASSRGGTEAFF. CDR3 nucleotide sequence: TGTGCCAGCAGCCGGGGGGGCACTGAAGCTTTCTTT.

The chain uses TRBV6-6 and TRBJ2-1; D ambiguous. The CDR3 sequence is 13 residues long. Per germline, CDR1 MNHNY and CDR2 SVGAGI (reference sequence). With 7 bases removed from V and 2 bases from J, the gap between germline ends came to 9 bases. The CDR3 DNA is TGTGCCAGCACCCCCCGGGCCTACAATGAGCAGTTCTTC. Its translation: CASTPRAYNEQFF.

This sequence joins TRBV7-9 and TRBJ2-5; 7 nucleotides agree with TRBD1. V was pared by 5 bases and J by 1 base, with 7 bases of the junction left unmatched. The CDR3 sequence is 15 residues long. Germline values: CDR1 SEHNR, CDR2 FQNEAQ (reference sequence). For the CDR3, the DNA is TGTGCCAGCAGCCTTGACAGGGCGACCCAAGAGACCCAGTACTTC. Translated: CASSLDRATQETQYF. Variable domain in full (rest from reference TRBV7-9 and TRBJ2-5): DTGVSQNPRHKITKRGQNVTFRCDPISEHNRLYWYRQTLGQGPEFLTYFQNEAQLEKSRLLSDRFSAERPKGSFSTLEIQRTEQGDSAMYLCASSLDRATQETQYFGPGTRLLVL.

This chain's CDR3 is CASSLFDEQFF. The CDR3, as DNA: TGTGCCAGCAGCTTATTCGATGAGCAGTTCTTC. The chain carries TRBV7-2 and TRBJ2-1; D is uncertain. Germline V gives CDR1 SGHTA, CDR2 FQGNSA. V lost 2 bases and J lost 8, with 4 bases in between. The CDR3 contains 11 residues.

The chain uses TRBV7-9 and TRBJ1-4, with D unclear. This CDR3 is 16 amino acids long. The germline CDR1 and CDR2 sequences are SEHNR and FQNEAQ (reference sequence). The germline V and J ends were trimmed by 0 bases and 8 bases, with 16 bases remaining between them. The CDR3 protein is CASSLAGSGVGEKLFF. The CDR3, as DNA: TGTGCCAGCAGCTTAGCAGGGTCCGGGGTTGGCGAAAAACTGTTTTTT.

The chain combines TRBV19 with TRBJ2-7; no firm D call. Trimming removed 0 bases at V and 1 base at J, with 7 bases between. The germline CDR1 and CDR2 sequences are LNHDA and SQIVND (reference sequence). The CDR3 runs 14 residues. CDR3 sequence: CASSIDLESYEQYF. The CDR3 DNA reads TGTGCCAGTAGTATAGATCTGGAGTCCTACGAGCAGTACTTC.

This clone was counted a few times. This chain uses TRBV25-1 with TRBJ1-6; D uncertain. The CDR3 has 12 amino acids. Germline V gene data show CDR1 as MGHDK and CDR2 as SYGVNS. The ends were cut back, 6 bases at V and 8 bases at J, with 8 bases in the middle. The chain's CDR3 is CASRGWDSPLHF. For the CDR3, the DNA is TGTGCCAGCAGGGGCTGGGATTCACCCCTCCACTTT.

The J gene is TRBJ2-7, the V gene TRBV11-2; D may be TRBD2 (6 bases). The CDR3 extends over 16 amino acids. Germline lookup yields CDR1 SGHAT and CDR2 FQNNGV. V was pared by 5 bases and J by 3 bases, with 20 bases between. CDR3 DNA: TGTGCCAGCAGCCCCGGGCGGGACCGGGCTTTCTACGAGCAGTACTTC. This translates into CASSPGRDRAFYEQYF.

The chain carries TRBV5-1 and TRBJ1-2; D is unresolved. The CDR3 runs to 11 residues. Germline V gene data show CDR1 as SGHRS and CDR2 as YFSETQ. V lost 4 bases, J lost 7 bases, and 8 bases lay in between. This CDR3 is CASSQPGGYTF. The DNA for the CDR3 is TGCGCCAGCAGCCAGCCGGGTGGCTACACCTTC.

This clone has a count of ten or more. CDR3 amino acids: CASKRTVKSYEQYF. CDR3 DNA sequence: TGTGCCAGCAAAAGGACAGTCAAATCCTACGAGCAGTACTTC. The rearrangement links TRBV6-5 to TRBJ2-7; D may be TRBD1 (6 bases). Germline V gene sequence: CDR1 MNHEY, CDR2 SVGAGI. The CDR3 extends over 14 amino acids. Trimming removed 7 bases from V and 1 base from J, with 14 bases in between.